This T cell receptor beta chain was captured in a study of blood T cell repertoires in COVID-19. Whole-study context: Whether acute or convalescent, the COVID-19 samples came from the United States, Italy and Spain.

Researchers sorted participants into cohorts using their self-reported clinical history. Donors in Cohort 3 who had recovered were those with two negative PCRs, healthcare professional clearance, or resolution of their symptoms. Data came from immunoSEQ multiplex PCR; TCRdb stores just in-frame clones and leaves some out. The sample holds around 330,000 clones, roughly 87% seen once. Losses at the gene ends were 2 bases for V and 1 base for J; bases not matched to a gene: 4. Germline V gene data show CDR1 as SGHNT and CDR2 as YYREEE (reference sequence). The CDR3 is 16 amino acids. The V and J genes are TRBV5-4 and TRBJ1-2; 11 nucleotides line up with TRBD1. The sequencing sample was made of PBMCs or T cells enriched from blood (not recorded which). The clonotype originates from a woman younger than 30 who had recovered from COVID-19. CDR3: CASSFGQGAYNYGYTF. DNA for the CDR3: TGTGCCAGCAGCTTCGGACAGGGGGCGTATAACTATGGCTACACCTTC.